This T cell receptor beta chain was captured in a study of blood T cell repertoires in COVID-19. The wider study: PBMCs, B-cell-depleted T cells, or T cells provided the cDNA or gDNA that made up the material.

In the authors' workflow: Amplification of reference gene primers was used by the study to estimate nucleated cell counts. The table came from immunoSEQ multiplex PCR; TCRdb's copy has only in-frame clones and leaves some out. From that table come the V and J calls and clone size; the DNA was used to work out D and trimming. The table lists approximately 100,000 clones, under 80% of them singletons. The CDR3 has 19 amino acids. The germline CDR1 and CDR2 sequences are MRHNA and SNTAGT. V was shortened by 3 bases and J by 2 bases, with 23 bases between the two germline ends. The sequencing sample was made of peripheral blood. This TCR came from a man between 70 and 80 years old with active or convalescent COVID-19. The rearrangement joins TRBV6-4 to TRBJ1-3, with unresolved D. The CDR3 DNA reads TGTGCCAGCAGTGATTTTAATGAGTTTGAGCTTTCTACTGGAAACACCATATATTTT. It codes for CASSDFNEFELSTGNTIYF.